This T cell receptor beta chain was obtained from a study of blood T cells in healthy people across ages. The CDR3 loop spans 13 amino acids. V shed 3 bases and J shed 8 bases, with 15 bases lying between them. Germline loops: CDR1 DFQATT, CDR2 SNEGSKA (reference sequence). For the second PCR, which ran for 7 to 11 cycles, a sample-barcoded 5' primer and a J-beta primer mix were used. TCRdb called the 5' RACE reads again in MiXCR, with one record for every CDR3 protein. The data contain 780,000 or so distinct CDR3 sequences, more than 55% of them singletons. The sample consisted of blood. The receptor comes from a man aged 35 to 55 in good health. The chain carries TRBV20-1 and TRBJ2-3; D is perhaps TRBD1 or TRBD2 (5 bases each). The CDR3 protein is CSARFASGATQYF. DNA of the CDR3: TGCAGTGCTAGGTTTGCCTCCGGGGCTACGCAGTATTTT.